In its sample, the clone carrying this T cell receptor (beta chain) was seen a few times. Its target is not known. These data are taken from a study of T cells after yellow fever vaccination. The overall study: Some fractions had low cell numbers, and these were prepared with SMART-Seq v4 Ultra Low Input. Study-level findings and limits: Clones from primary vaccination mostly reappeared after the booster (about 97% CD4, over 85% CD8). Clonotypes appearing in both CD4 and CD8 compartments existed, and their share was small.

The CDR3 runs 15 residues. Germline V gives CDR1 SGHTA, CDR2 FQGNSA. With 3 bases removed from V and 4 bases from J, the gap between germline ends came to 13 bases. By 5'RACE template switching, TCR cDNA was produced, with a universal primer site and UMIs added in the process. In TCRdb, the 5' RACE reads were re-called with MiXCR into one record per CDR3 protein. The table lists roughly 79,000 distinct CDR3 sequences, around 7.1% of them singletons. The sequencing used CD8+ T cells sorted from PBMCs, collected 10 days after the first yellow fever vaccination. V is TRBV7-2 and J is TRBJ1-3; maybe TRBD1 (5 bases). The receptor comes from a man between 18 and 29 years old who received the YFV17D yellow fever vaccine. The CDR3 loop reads CASSFDGAGGNTIYF. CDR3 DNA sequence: TGTGCCAGCAGCTTTGACGGGGCCGGGGGAAACACCATATATTTT.